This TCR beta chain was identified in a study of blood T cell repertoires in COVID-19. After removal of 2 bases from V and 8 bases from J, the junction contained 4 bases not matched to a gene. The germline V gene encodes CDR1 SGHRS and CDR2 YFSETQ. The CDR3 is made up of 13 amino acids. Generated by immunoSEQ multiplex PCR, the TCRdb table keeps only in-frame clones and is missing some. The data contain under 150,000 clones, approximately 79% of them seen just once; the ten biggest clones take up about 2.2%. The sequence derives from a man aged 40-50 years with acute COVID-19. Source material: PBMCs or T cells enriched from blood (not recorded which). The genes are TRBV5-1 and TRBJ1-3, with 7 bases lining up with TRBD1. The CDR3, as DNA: TGCGCCAGCAGCTTCACAGGGGAGGACACCATATATTTT. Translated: CASSFTGEDTIYF.